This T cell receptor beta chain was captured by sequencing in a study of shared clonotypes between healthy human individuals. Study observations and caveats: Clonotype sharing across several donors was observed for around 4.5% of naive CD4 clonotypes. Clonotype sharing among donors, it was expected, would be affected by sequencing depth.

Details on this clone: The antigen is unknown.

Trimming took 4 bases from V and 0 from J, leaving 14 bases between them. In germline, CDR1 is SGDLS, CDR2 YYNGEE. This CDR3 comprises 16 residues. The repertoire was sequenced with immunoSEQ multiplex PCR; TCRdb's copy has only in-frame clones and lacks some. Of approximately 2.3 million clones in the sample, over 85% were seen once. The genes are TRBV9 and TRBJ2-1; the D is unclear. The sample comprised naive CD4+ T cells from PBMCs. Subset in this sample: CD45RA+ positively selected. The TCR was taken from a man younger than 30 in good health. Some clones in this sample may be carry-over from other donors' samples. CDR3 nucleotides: TGTGCCAGCAGCCCAACCCCGGCGAGCTCCTACAATGAGCAGTTCTTC. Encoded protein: CASSPTPASSYNEQFF.